These T cell receptor beta chains were read from a single sample in a study of graft-versus-host responses after intestinal transplantation. Generated by immunoSEQ multiplex PCR, the TCRdb table keeps only in-frame clones and is missing some. The sample shows about 97,000 clones, more than 80% of them seen only once. The source material was PBMCs, sampled about 450 days after intestinal transplant. The receptors here all came from a human patient who received an intestinal transplant, so some T cells may come from the graft donor. The CDR3 runs from the conserved cysteine through the conserved F or W. Fields, in order: D gene, J gene, V gene, clone size, CDR3 DNA, CDR3 protein. The D gene is left open where the match is weak. Part of the rows lack a size; the others show once, few, many or a class for expanded clones.

.	TRBJ2-1	TRBV12-5	.	TGTGCTAGTGGTTTTCTCCAGGGTGCCTACAATGAGCAGTTCTTC	CASGFLQGAYNEQFF
.	TRBJ2-5	TRBV27	.	TGTGCCAGCAGTTTACGCCTAGGGGGGGAGACCCAGTACTTC	CASSLRLGGETQYF
TRBD2	TRBJ2-1	TRBV6-5	once	TGTGCCAGCAGTTACCGGACGGGCGGGGGGGAGGATGAGCAGTTCTTC	CASSYRTGGGEDEQFF
.	TRBJ1-6	TRBV19	.	TGTGCCAGCCGAGGGGAGGGTTCACCCCTCCACTTT	CASRGEGSPLHF
.	TRBJ1-1	TRBV7-2	.	TGTGCCAGCAGCTTTGTAGGCCCGCCAGCTGAAGCTTTCTTT	CASSFVGPPAEAFF
TRBD1	TRBJ1-4	TRBV9	.	TGTGCCAGCAGCTACGGGACAGGGCCCCCTGCAACTAATGAAAAACTGTTTTTT	CASSYGTGPPATNEKLFF
TRBD2	TRBJ2-1	TRBV4-1	.	TGCGCCAGCAGCCAAGCGGGGGGGCCCTACAATGAGCAGTTCTTC	CASSQAGGPYNEQFF
.	TRBJ1-2	TRBV6-5	.	TGTGCCAGCAGTGATTCGGACAGTAACTATGGCTACACCTTC	CASSDSDSNYGYTF
.	TRBJ2-3	TRBV9	.	TGTGCCAGCAGCGCACAGGGTAACTGGGATACGCAGTATTTT	CASSAQGNWDTQYF
.	TRBJ1-1	TRBV6-6	.	TGTGCCAGCAGTTACCTCCTGGGGGCTTTCTTT	CASSYLLGAFF
.	TRBJ2-3	TRBV7-9	.	TGTGCCAGCAGCCCCCCCCGAGGCCCCACAGATACGCAGTATTTT	CASSPPRGPTDTQYF
.	TRBJ1-1	TRBV11-2	.	TGTGCCAGCAGCTTAGGGTTCGGGGGGGCTTTCTTT	CASSLGFGGAFF
.	TRBJ2-7	TRBV10-3	.	TGTGCCATCAGTGAGGGGGCGTGGGACGAGCAGTACTTC	CAISEGAWDEQYF
.	TRBJ1-1	TRBV10-3	.	TGTGCCATCAGGGGGGCTGAAGCTTTCTTT	CAIRGAEAFF
.	TRBJ2-7	TRBV5-1	.	TGCGCCAGCAGGGTTCGGTCACTGAGCTCCTACGAGCAGTACTTC	CASRVRSLSSYEQYF
.	TRBJ1-3	TRBV5-6	.	TGTGCCAGCAGCGCGTGGGGCTCTGGAAACACCATATATTTT	CASSAWGSGNTIYF
.	TRBJ2-5	TRBV6-1	.	TGTGCCAGCACCTCAGGGGAAATAACCCAAGAGACCCAGTACTTC	CASTSGEITQETQYF
.	TRBJ1-1	TRBV6-1	.	TGTGCCAGCACCTTTCTTAGACAGACGAACACTGAAGCTTTCTTT	CASTFLRQTNTEAFF
.	TRBJ2-6	TRBV7-8	.	TGTGCCAGCACCTTGCCAGGGACTGGGGCCAACGTCCTGACTTTC	CASTLPGTGANVLTF
TRBD1	TRBJ2-7	TRBV14	once	TGTGCCAGCAGCCAAGAACCCGGGACAGAACCCTTTATCTCCTACGAGCAGTACTTC	CASSQEPGTEPFISYEQYF